This passage covers 14 T cell receptor beta chains from one sample sequenced in a study of T cell changes during pregnancy in multiple sclerosis. The data were produced by immunoSEQ multiplex PCR, yet TCRdb's version contains in-frame clones alone and is incomplete. Of 20,000 to 25,000 clones listed, more than 85% are singletons. The starting material was CD8+ T cells from peripheral blood mononuclear cells, obtained in the first trimester of pregnancy. All receptors come from a female donor with multiple sclerosis, enrolled in a pregnancy study.

This clone was seen a few times. This chain connects TRBV2 to TRBJ2-1; TRBD1 might be the D (5 bases). The CDR3 is 15 residues long. Germline assignment: CDR1 SNHLY and CDR2 FYNNEI. Trimming took 8 bases from V and 0 from J, leaving 14 bases between them. In DNA form, the CDR3 reads TGTGCCAGCTGGCGGACAACCAGCTCCTACAATGAGCAGTTCTTC. This encodes CASWRTTSSYNEQFF. The complete variable domain, with remaining parts taken from reference TRBV2 and TRBJ2-1, reads EPEVTQTPSHQVTQMGQEVILRCVPISNHLYFYWYRQILGQKVEFLVSFYNNEISEKSEIFDDQFSVERPDGSNFTLKIRSTKLEDSAMYFCASWRTTSSYNEQFFGPGTRLTVL.

This clone was recorded only once. The V gene is TRBV18, the J gene TRBJ2-1, with TRBD2 identical over 12 bases. Germline loops: CDR1 KGHSH, CDR2 LQKENI. The ends lost 4 bases at V and 3 bases at J; junction bases unmatched: 7. The length of the CDR3 is 17 residues. CDR3 bases: TGTGCCAGCTCACTTCCTAGCGGGAGGGGATTCTACAATGAGCAGTTCTTC. As protein: CASSLPSGRGFYNEQFF.

The chain joins TRBV19 to TRBJ2-3; the match to TRBD2 covers 11 bases. The germline V gene encodes CDR1 LNHDA and CDR2 SQIVND (reference sequence). V gave up 2 bases and J gave up 5 bases; unmatched junction bases: 3. The CDR3 is 15 amino acids. The CDR3 region has the DNA TGTGCCAGTAGTATATTAGGACTAGCGGGAGATACGCAGTATTTT. Translation gives CASSILGLAGDTQYF.

V gene TRBV19 combines with J gene TRBJ2-7, with 9 bases lining up with TRBD2. Germline V gene data show CDR1 as LNHDA and CDR2 as SQIVND (reference sequence). The V segment lost 6 bases and the J segment 1 base; nucleotides outside the gene matches: 7. The CDR3 loop spans 15 amino acids. The CDR3 DNA follows: TGTGCCAGTAGCATGACTAGCGGAACTTCCTACGAGCAGTACTTC. It yields the protein CASSMTSGTSYEQYF.

The CDR3 loop is CASMDRAHYGYTF. The CDR3 bases are TGTGCCAGCATGGACAGGGCACACTATGGCTACACCTTC. V is TRBV27 and J is TRBJ1-2, with 8 bases that match TRBD1. CDR3 length: 13 residues. The V gene's germline CDR1 is MNHEY and CDR2 SMNVEV (reference sequence). Trimming took 7 bases from V and 3 from J; bases not matched to a gene: 4.

The gene calls are TRBV2 and TRBJ2-5, with D possibly being TRBD2 (6 bases). The CDR3 runs 12 residues. V was trimmed by 6 bases and J by 2 bases, leaving 7 bases between them. In germline, CDR1 is SNHLY, CDR2 FYNNEI. The CDR3 loop reads CASRGLQETQYF. Here the CDR3 DNA reads TGTGCCAGCAGGGGACTGCAAGAGACCCAGTACTTC.

The chain carries TRBV6-4 and TRBJ1-1; 7 bases are a match to TRBD1. Per the germline V gene, CDR1 is MRHNA and CDR2 is SNTAGT. This CDR3 comprises 14 residues. After removal of 2 bases from V and 7 bases from J, the junction contained 7 bases not matched to a gene. The CDR3 nucleotides are TGTGCCAGCAGTGACGGGGCAGGGGGTAGTGAAGCTTTCTTT. Its protein is CASSDGAGGSEAFF.

V is TRBV7-9 and J is TRBJ1-2; D not certain. V gave up 4 bases and J gave up 8 bases, with 14 bases separating them. The V gene's germline CDR1 is SEHNR and CDR2 FQNEAQ (reference sequence). The CDR3 contains 13 residues. CDR3 in amino acids: CASSYAGEDGYTF. DNA for the CDR3: TGTGCCAGCAGCTACGCCGGGGAGGACGGCTACACCTTC.

V and J are TRBV4-3 and TRBJ2-7; TRBD2 aligns across 11 bases. CDR1 LGHNA and CDR2 YSLEER come from the germline V gene. The CDR3 loop spans 16 amino acids. Trimming at V came to 0 bases and at J to 3 bases, leaving 4 bases not matched to a gene. This chain's CDR3 is CASSQDTTSGSYEQYF. CDR3 nucleotides: TGCGCCAGCAGCCAAGACACAACTAGCGGGAGCTACGAGCAGTACTTC.

This chain connects TRBV11-2 to TRBJ2-1, with D maybe TRBD2 (8 bases). Trimming cost V 5 bases and J 8 bases, with 25 bases left between them. The germline V gene has CDR1 SGHAT and CDR2 FQNNGV. This CDR3 has 17 residues. The CDR3 DNA reads TGTGCCAGCAGCCGGTCAGGGGGGAGCGGGAGCCTCGATGAGCAGTTCTTC. Encoded protein: CASSRSGGSGSLDEQFF.

The V gene is TRBV7-9, the J gene TRBJ2-1; D may be TRBD2 (6 bases). Germline V gene lookup returns CDR1 SEHNR and CDR2 FQNEAQ (reference sequence). V shed 2 bases and J shed 9 bases, with 17 bases lying between them. CDR3 length: 15 amino acids. CDR3 DNA: TGTGCCAGCAGCTTAAGCGGTGGGAGGACGGGTGAGCAGTTCTTC. Encoded protein: CASSLSGGRTGEQFF. Drawing the rest from reference TRBV7-9 and TRBJ2-1, the complete variable domain is DTGVSQNPRHKITKRGQNVTFRCDPISEHNRLYWYRQTLGQGPEFLTYFQNEAQLEKSRLLSDRFSAERPKGSFSTLEIQRTEQGDSAMYLCASSLSGGRTGEQFFGPGTRLTVL.

This sequence joins TRBV7-9 and TRBJ2-1; the match to TRBD1 covers 7 bases. Per the germline V gene, CDR1 is SEHNR and CDR2 is FQNEAQ (reference sequence). The CDR3 extends over 13 amino acids. Germline trimming cut 8 bases from V and 2 bases from J; bases unmatched to any gene: 3. CDR3 DNA: TGTGCCAGCGACAGGGTGGCCTACAATGAGCAGTTCTTC. Protein product: CASDRVAYNEQFF.

This clone was found once. The chain links TRBV7-9 to TRBJ1-6, with D unclear. Germline assignment: CDR1 SEHNR and CDR2 FQNEAQ (reference sequence). V shed 3 bases and J shed 7 bases, with 16 bases lying between them. The CDR3 has 16 amino acids. The CDR3: CASSLNGGEENSPLHF. In DNA form, the CDR3 reads TGTGCCAGCAGCTTGAATGGCGGGGAGGAGAATTCACCCCTCCACTTT.

The chain joins TRBV5-8 to TRBJ2-7; D might be TRBD2 (6 bases). Germline CDR1 is SGHTS and CDR2 is YDEGEE. The CDR3 has 14 residues. Trimming took off 4 bases at V and 2 bases at J, with 13 bases between the two ends. The chain's CDR3 is CASSPGLGTYEQYF. The CDR3 DNA reads TGTGCCAGCAGCCCGGGACTCGGCACCTACGAGCAGTACTTC.